These 30 T cell receptor beta chains were sequenced from one sample in a study of cytomegalovirus exposure and HLA in healthy donors. Assay used: immunoSEQ multiplex PCR; TCRdb lists only in-frame clones, some missing. The sample carries about 170,000 clones, nearly 90% recorded once. What was sequenced was PBMCs. Every receptor here comes from a woman younger than 35 in good health and CMV-seropositive.

The table lists this clone with a few counts. The V call is TRBV10-3, the J call TRBJ2-1; 12 bases are shared with TRBD2. The CDR3 consists of 16 residues. The J segment lost 5 bases and the V segment lost 4 bases, leaving 6 bases of the junction unmatched. The germline V gene has CDR1 ENHRY and CDR2 SYGVKD. CDR3 sequence (DNA): TGTGCCATCAGTGCCCGACTAGCGGGAGACGACAATGAGCAGTTCTTC. Amino acid sequence: CAISARLAGDDNEQFF.

The rearrangement joins TRBV11-2 to TRBJ2-4; 8 bases map to TRBD2. Germline CDR1 and CDR2: SGHAT and FQNNGV. The V and J ends lost 3 bases and 3 bases, in that order; junction bases with no gene match: 4. The CDR3 runs 15 residues. CDR3 coding DNA: TGTGCCAGCAGCTTCGAAGCGGGAGTCAAAAACATTCAGTACTTC. This translates into CASSFEAGVKNIQYF.

CDR3 loop: CASSVPSGSLSYEQYF. The CDR3 coding sequence is TGTGCCAGTAGTGTCCCAAGCGGGAGTCTCTCCTACGAGCAGTACTTC. The chain couples TRBV19 to TRBJ2-7; TRBD2 matches at 8 bases. Germline V gene data show CDR1 as LNHDA and CDR2 as SQIVND (reference sequence). J gave up 0 bases and V 5 bases, and 9 bases lay outside the gene matches. The CDR3 is 16 residues long.

This chain links TRBV4-2 with TRBJ1-4; 7 positions agree with TRBD1. CDR1 is LGHNA and CDR2 is YNFKEQ in the germline V gene. Trimming at V came to 3 bases and at J to 0 bases, leaving 7 bases not matched to a gene. The CDR3 contains 17 residues. The CDR3 DNA sequence: TGTGCCAGCAGCCAGGCCTGGACAGGCGCAACTAATGAAAAACTGTTTTTT. Protein: CASSQAWTGATNEKLFF.

This chain uses TRBV11-2 with TRBJ2-1; D might be TRBD1 (5 bases). Germline values: CDR1 SGHAT, CDR2 FQNNGV. Trimming cost V 3 bases and J 8 bases, with 17 bases left between them. This CDR3 spans 15 amino acids. This CDR3 reads CASSFFRTSIDEQFF. DNA for the CDR3: TGTGCCAGCAGCTTTTTCCGGACATCGATCGATGAGCAGTTCTTC.

The chain is built from TRBV6-4 and TRBJ1-5, with D perhaps TRBD1 (6 bases). Looked up from germline, CDR1 is MRHNA and CDR2 is SNTAGT. The CDR3 runs to 14 residues. V lost 3 bases, J lost 6 bases, and 12 bases lay in between. The CDR3 here is CASSEDSSVQPQHF. The DNA for the CDR3 is TGTGCCAGCAGTGAGGACAGTTCAGTTCAGCCCCAGCATTTT.

The chain carries TRBV7-3 and TRBJ2-3; a possible D gene is TRBD2 (6 bases). With 4 bases removed from V and 0 bases from J, the gap between germline ends came to 14 bases. The CDR3 is 16 amino acids. The germline V gene encodes CDR1 SGHTA and CDR2 FQGTGA. DNA of the CDR3: TGTGCCAGCAGCTCCCCCCCCGGAGGGAGCACAGATACGCAGTATTTT. The encoded protein is CASSSPPGGSTDTQYF.

This sequence joins TRBV11-3 and TRBJ2-1, with D unclear. V was trimmed by 3 bases and J by 7 bases, leaving 7 bases between them. Germline CDR1 and CDR2: SGHNT and YENEEA. This CDR3 region has 12 residues. CDR3 residues: CASSFGWNEQFF. In nucleotides, the CDR3 is TGTGCCAGCAGCTTCGGGTGGAATGAGCAGTTCTTC.

This chain joins TRBV30 and TRBJ1-3, with D possibly matching TRBD1 (6 bases). CDR3 length equals 15 residues. The ends were cut back, 3 bases at V and 2 bases at J, with 14 bases in the middle. Germline CDR1 GTSNPN, CDR2 SVGIG (reference sequence). The CDR3 reads CAWSSGVSPGNTIYF. CDR3 sequence (DNA): TGTGCCTGGAGCTCAGGGGTTTCTCCTGGAAACACCATATATTTT.

The chain carries TRBV28 and TRBJ1-4, with unresolved D. Germline-derived CDR1 and CDR2 are MDHEN and SYDVKM. V dropped 4 bases and J dropped 1 base, with 10 bases sitting between them. The CDR3 consists of 15 residues. The CDR3 sequence is CASSSLAGTNEKLFF. The CDR3 DNA is TGTGCCAGCAGTTCGCTGGCAGGAACTAATGAAAAACTGTTTTTT.

This rearrangement joins TRBV28 to TRBJ2-7; 11 nucleotides line up with TRBD2. Trimming took 8 bases from V and 1 from J; bases not matched to a gene: 4. The CDR3 contains 14 residues. The germline V gene has CDR1 MDHEN and CDR2 SYDVKM. The CDR3 loop reads CASLTSGMSYEQYF. The CDR3 DNA reads as TGTGCCAGCCTGACTAGCGGGATGTCCTACGAGCAGTACTTC.

This chain joins TRBV30 and TRBJ1-1; D not certain. The V gene lost 8 bases and the J gene lost 3 bases, with 10 bases spanning the gap. CDR3 length: 11 amino acids. From germline, CDR1 is GTSNPN and CDR2 SVGIG (reference sequence). The CDR3 region has the DNA TGTGCCCGATCGGTGGACACTGAAGCTTTCTTT. Translation gives CARSVDTEAFF.

The V call is TRBV30, the J call TRBJ2-3; 7 bases fit TRBD2. V was clipped by 3 bases and J by 4 bases; unmatched bases: 7. CDR3 size: 14 residues. CDR1 and CDR2 (germline): GTSNPN, SVGIG (reference sequence). The CDR3 protein is CAWRGGLTPDTQYF. CDR3 in DNA: TGTGCCTGGAGGGGGGGACTAACCCCAGATACGCAGTATTTT.

The chain couples TRBV9 to TRBJ1-3; 8 nucleotides match TRBD1. CDR3 length equals 16 residues. The junction had 4 bases not matched to a gene; V was cut back by 0 bases and J by 2 bases. Germline CDR1 reads SGDLS; CDR2 reads YYNGEE. In DNA, the CDR3 is TGTGCCAGCAGCGTAGGGACAGGGCCAACTGGAAACACCATATATTTT. Its translation: CASSVGTGPTGNTIYF.

The CDR3 bases are TGCGCCAGCAGTGAGACGAGGGGACTAGCGGGGATCACAGATACGCAGTATTTT. This sequence encodes CASSETRGLAGITDTQYF. This rearrangement joins TRBV10-1 to TRBJ2-3, with 13 bases fitting TRBD2. The CDR3 consists of 18 residues. Germline CDR1 WNHNN, CDR2 SYGVQD (reference sequence). V shed 2 bases, J shed 2 bases, and the junction held 7 bases outside the gene matches.

The V gene is TRBV5-4, the J gene TRBJ2-6, with no clear D. The CDR3 is 17 residues long. With 0 bases removed from V and 0 bases from J, the gap between germline ends came to 10 bases. The germline V gene encodes CDR1 SGHNT and CDR2 YYREEE (reference sequence). The CDR3 sequence is CASSLGPDRSGANVLTF. In nucleotides, the CDR3 is TGTGCCAGCAGCTTGGGGCCCGATCGCTCTGGGGCCAACGTCCTGACTTTC.

The rearrangement joins TRBV18 to TRBJ2-3; TRBD2 matches 8 bases. The CDR3 is 18 residues long. CDR1 KGHSH and CDR2 LQKENI come from the germline V gene. V gave up 3 bases and J gave up 0 bases; unmatched junction bases: 11. The CDR3 DNA follows: TGTGCCAGCTCACCGGTCCCAGGTGCTAGCGGGAGCACAGATACGCAGTATTTT. Protein: CASSPVPGASGSTDTQYF.

The chain recombines TRBV11-3 with TRBJ2-3, with a tentative D call TRBD1 (6 bases). This CDR3 is 14 amino acids long. V was clipped by 5 bases and J by 2 bases, with 11 bases between them. The germline gives CDR1 SGHNT, CDR2 YENEEA. In DNA form, the CDR3 reads TGTGCCAGCAGCCCCCGGACAGTCACAGATACGCAGTATTTT. It encodes CASSPRTVTDTQYF. Drawing the rest from reference TRBV11-3 and TRBJ2-3, the complete variable domain is EAGVVQSPRYKIIEKKQPVAFWCNPISGHNTLYWYLQNLGQGPELLIRYENEEAVDDSQLPKDRFSAERLKGVDSTLKIQPAELGDSAVYLCASSPRTVTDTQYFGPGTRLTVL.

Of note for this clone: The sample holds other DNA sequences that translate to the same CDR3. This chain links TRBV18 with TRBJ1-1, with a possible D match to TRBD1 (6 bases). Germline V lookup: CDR1 KGHSH, CDR2 LQKENI. This CDR3 region has 13 residues. Trimming shortened V by 3 bases and J by 1 base, and 6 bases separated the two germline ends. CDR3 coding DNA: TGTGCCAGCTCACCCAGGGGGAACACTGAAGCTTTCTTT. Amino acid sequence: CASSPRGNTEAFF.

This clone has just a few counts. This rearrangement joins TRBV18 to TRBJ2-7, with D possibly matching TRBD2 (5 bases). CDR1 and CDR2 (germline): KGHSH, LQKENI. This CDR3 contains 16 residues. Trimming left V 3 bases short and J 0 bases short, with 15 bases between. The CDR3 reads CASSPEGGLSSYEQYF. The CDR3 nucleotides are TGTGCCAGCTCACCCGAAGGAGGTCTGAGCTCCTACGAGCAGTACTTC.

The chain joins TRBV2 to TRBJ2-1, with D possibly being TRBD2 (6 bases). The length of the CDR3 is 15 residues. Between the trimmed V and J ends, which lost 4 bases and 7 bases, there was a span of 17 bases. Germline CDR1 reads SNHLY; CDR2 reads FYNNEI. CDR3 loop: CASSAERAAVNEQFF. The CDR3 region has the DNA TGTGCCAGCAGTGCTGAGCGGGCCGCCGTGAATGAGCAGTTCTTC.

This rearrangement joins TRBV5-1 to TRBJ2-3, with 9 bases lining up with TRBD2. Germline V gives CDR1 SGHRS, CDR2 YFSETQ. V shed 5 bases and J 5 bases; nucleotides not matched to a gene: 15. This CDR3 has 17 residues. The CDR3: CASSLGLAGVLGDTQYF. The CDR3 DNA reads as TGCGCCAGCAGTCTCGGATTAGCGGGAGTGTTGGGAGATACGCAGTATTTT.

This clone appeared a single time. The chain employs TRBV28 and TRBJ2-3; D remains unclear. V dropped 6 bases and J dropped 0 bases, with 13 bases sitting between them. The CDR3 has 15 amino acids. Germline V gene sequence: CDR1 MDHEN, CDR2 SYDVKM. CDR3 sequence: CASSARVTSTDTQYF. CDR3 DNA: TGTGCCAGCAGCGCTCGGGTCACTAGCACAGATACGCAGTATTTT.

J is TRBJ2-1 and V is TRBV27; possibly TRBD1 for D (6 bases). Germline values: CDR1 MNHEY, CDR2 SMNVEV (reference sequence). Trimming cost V 3 bases and J 0 bases, with 9 bases left between them. This CDR3 comprises 15 residues. CDR3 protein: CASSFDRSSYNEQFF. In DNA, the CDR3 is TGTGCCAGCAGTTTCGACAGGAGCTCCTACAATGAGCAGTTCTTC.

This chain connects TRBV1 to TRBJ1-5; the table names TRBD1, a call not compared with the DNA. TRBV1 is an annotated pseudogene. This CDR3 contains 14 residues. This CDR3 is CTSRIQGSNQPQHF. DNA of the CDR3: TGCACCAGCCGAATACAGGGGAGCAATCAGCCCCAGCATTTT.

The CDR3 DNA reads TGCGCCAGCAGCCAACTAGAGACCCATGAGCAGTTCTTC. Encoded protein: CASSQLETHEQFF. V gene TRBV4-1 combines with J gene TRBJ2-1, with D unclear. Trimming removed 2 bases at V and 8 bases at J, with 10 bases between. This CDR3 comprises 13 residues. The germline gives CDR1 MGHRA, CDR2 YSYEKL.

The chain recombines TRBV2 with TRBJ2-1; 8 bases fit TRBD2. With 6 bases clipped from V and 2 bases from J, the junction kept 6 bases outside the gene matches. CDR1 is SNHLY, CDR2 FYNNEI, per germline. The CDR3 spans 15 residues. CDR3 nucleotides: TGTGCCAGCAGACTAGCGGAAGGGGCCTACAATGAGCAGTTCTTC. Translating it yields CASRLAEGAYNEQFF.

The chain employs TRBV11-2 and TRBJ1-1, with 7 positions matching TRBD1. Trimming at V came to 5 bases and at J to 6 bases, leaving 9 bases not matched to a gene. This CDR3 has 14 amino acids. CDR1 and CDR2 (germline): SGHAT, FQNNGV. The CDR3 spells CASSPRTGVSEAFF. Written as DNA, the CDR3 is TGTGCCAGCAGCCCGAGGACAGGAGTCTCTGAAGCTTTCTTT.

The chain combines TRBV6-5 with TRBJ1-1, with TRBD1 as a possible D gene (6 bases). Germline V gene data show CDR1 as MNHEY and CDR2 as SVGAGI. Trimming shortened V by 4 bases and J by 1 base, and 10 bases separated the two germline ends. The CDR3 has 14 residues. The DNA of the CDR3 is TGTGCCAGCAGTTTATCGGACAGGAACACTGAAGCTTTCTTT. This codes for CASSLSDRNTEAFF.

CDR3 nucleotide sequence: TGTGCCAGCCCTCCTGGGGGGGCGCAGGCGGATACGCAGTATTTT. This translates into CASPPGGAQADTQYF. This chain uses TRBV28 with TRBJ2-3; D might be TRBD2 (7 bases). The CDR3 contains 15 residues. Germline CDR1 and CDR2: MDHEN and SYDVKM. V shed 8 bases and J shed 6 bases, with 21 bases lying between them.